This T cell receptor beta chain stems from a study of CD8 T cells in ankylosing spondylitis. Study-wide results and caveats: In ankylosing spondylitis blood, a motif of seven to nine highly homologous TCR beta variants appeared characteristic.

The CDR3 has 17 residues. The germline V gene has CDR1 SEHNR and CDR2 FQNEAQ (reference sequence). Trimming removed 2 bases from V and 0 bases from J; junction bases left unmatched: 9. In TCRdb, the 5' RACE reads were re-called with MiXCR into one record per CDR3 protein. The sample gives around 140,000 distinct CDR3 sequences, approximately 17% of which show up once; 25% to 40% is in the top ten. A note on this clonotype: Its antigen is as yet unknown.

The source of this sequence is a male donor with ankylosing spondylitis. The chain has TRBV7-9 and TRBJ2-7; 8 bases map to TRBD2. Sequencing used blood, either unsorted or a sorted T cell fraction (not recorded which). The CDR3 here is CASSLPPSGTSSYEQYF. The CDR3 nucleotides are TGTGCCAGCAGCTTACCCCCCTCCGGGACTAGCTCCTACGAGCAGTACTTC.